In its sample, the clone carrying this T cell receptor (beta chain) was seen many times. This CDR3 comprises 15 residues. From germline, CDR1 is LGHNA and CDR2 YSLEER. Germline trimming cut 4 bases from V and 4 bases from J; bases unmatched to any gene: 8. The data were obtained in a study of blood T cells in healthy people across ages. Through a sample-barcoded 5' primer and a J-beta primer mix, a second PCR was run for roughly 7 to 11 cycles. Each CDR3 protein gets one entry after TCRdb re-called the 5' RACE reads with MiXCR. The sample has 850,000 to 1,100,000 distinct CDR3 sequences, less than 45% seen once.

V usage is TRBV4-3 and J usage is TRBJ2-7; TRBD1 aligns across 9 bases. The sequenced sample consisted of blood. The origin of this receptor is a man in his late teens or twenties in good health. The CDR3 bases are TGCGCCAGCAGCCCTAGAGGGGACAGGGCTTACGAGCAGTACTTC. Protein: CASSPRGDRAYEQYF.